This entry describes one T cell receptor beta chain. The target antigen is unknown. CD45RO-negative CD8 cells positively selected for CCR7 made up the naive population, which excluded terminally differentiated effector memory CD45RA+ cells. The record originates from a study of shared clonotypes between healthy human individuals. Germline V lookup: CDR1 MGHRA, CDR2 YSYEKL. V was shortened by 4 bases and J by 4 bases, with 19 bases between the two germline ends. This CDR3 contains 16 residues. Execution of the assay was at deep level. Produced via immunoSEQ multiplex PCR; TCRdb's table is partial and in-frame only. The sample consists of under 850,000 clones, about 91% of them appearing once. Study findings and constraints: The generation probabilities recorded for non-shared clonotypes fell below those of clonotypes shared by all four donors. Memory subsets generally showed smaller estimated richness than naive subsets did.

Sequenced material: naive CD8+ T cells sorted from blood. This TCR derives from a man aged 25 to 45 in good health. V usage is TRBV4-1 and J usage is TRBJ2-5; weak D call: TRBD1 (7 bases). The CDR3 protein is CASSLGGQLSLETQYF. As DNA, the CDR3 is TGCGCCAGCAGCCTGGGGGGACAGCTGTCTCTAGAGACCCAGTACTTC.